These 8 T cell receptor beta chains were sequenced from one sample in a study of identical twins. Each CDR3 protein gets one entry after TCRdb re-called the 5' RACE reads with MiXCR. The sample shows 300,000 to 400,000 distinct CDR3 sequences, roughly 9% of them seen only once. Sequencing was performed on naive T cells sorted from blood. These receptors were taken from a woman aged 50 to 60 in good health.

This clonotype was detected ten times or more. The chain employs TRBV29-1 and TRBJ2-1; no clear D. This CDR3 spans 11 amino acids. Germline lookup yields CDR1 SQVTM and CDR2 ANQGSEA. Between the trimmed V and J ends, which lost 4 bases and 10 bases, there was a span of 11 bases. The CDR3 spells CSVVFAEEQFF. CDR3 nucleotides: TGCAGCGTTGTATTTGCGGAGGAGCAGTTCTTC.

This clonotype has a handful of counts. The V gene is TRBV5-1, the J gene TRBJ2-6, with unresolved D. CDR1 and CDR2 from the germline V gene are SGHRS and YFSETQ. V was cut by 0 bases and J by 2 bases, with 6 bases left in between. The CDR3 contains 15 residues. CDR3 sequence (DNA): TGCGCCAGCAGCTTGGTTTCAACTGGGGCCAACGTCCTGACTTTC. It encodes CASSLVSTGANVLTF.

This clonotype was seen many times. The chain joins TRBV4-1 to TRBJ2-5; tentatively, D is TRBD1 or TRBD2 (5 bases each). The V gene's germline CDR1 is MGHRA and CDR2 YSYEKL. The V end lost 0 bases, the J end lost 5 bases, and 16 bases lay between the germline ends. The CDR3 consists of 16 residues. This CDR3 is CASSQDARGGRETQYF. The CDR3 DNA follows: TGCGCCAGCAGCCAAGACGCGAGGGGCGGTCGGGAGACCCAGTACTTC.

The gene calls are TRBV2 and TRBJ2-3; D is undetermined. This CDR3 has 13 residues. V dropped 5 bases and J dropped 4 bases, with 10 bases sitting between them. Germline-derived CDR1 and CDR2 are SNHLY and FYNNEI. The CDR3 reads CASSSTLSDTQYF. The DNA of the CDR3 is TGTGCCAGCAGTTCGACGCTTTCAGATACGCAGTATTTT.

This rearrangement joins TRBV27 to TRBJ2-7, with TRBD2 matching over 8 bases. V lost 6 bases to trimming and J lost 3 bases; unmatched junction nucleotides: 13. The V gene's germline CDR1 is MNHEY and CDR2 SMNVEV (reference sequence). This CDR3 is 16 amino acids long. As DNA, the CDR3 is TGTGCCAGCAGGGGACCCTCGGGACTAGGGCACTACGAGCAGTACGTC. The encoded protein is CASRGPSGLGHYEQYV.

In this sample, this clonotype turned up a few times. The V gene is TRBV7-9, the J gene TRBJ1-1; D not resolved. Trimming cost V 3 bases and J 1 base, with 9 bases left between them. From germline, CDR1 is SEHNR and CDR2 FQNEAQ (reference sequence). This CDR3 has 14 residues. The CDR3 DNA sequence: TGTGCCAGCAGCTTTGCGGGTTCGAACACTGAAGCTTTCTTT. It is translated as CASSFAGSNTEAFF. Combining the CDR3 with reference TRBV7-9 and TRBJ1-1 gives the whole variable domain DTGVSQNPRHKITKRGQNVTFRCDPISEHNRLYWYRQTLGQGPEFLTYFQNEAQLEKSRLLSDRFSAERPKGSFSTLEIQRTEQGDSAMYLCASSFAGSNTEAFFGQGTRLTVV.

Only a few counts were recorded for this clonotype. This sequence joins TRBV6-4 and TRBJ2-3, with 8 positions matching TRBD2. Trimming removed 5 bases from V and 2 bases from J; junction bases left unmatched: 9. This CDR3 region has 16 residues. CDR1 MRHNA and CDR2 SNTAGT come from the germline V gene. CDR3 in amino acids: CASSPFGGRSTDTQYF. In DNA form, the CDR3 reads TGTGCCAGCAGTCCCTTCGGCGGGAGGTCCACAGATACGCAGTATTTT.

This clonotype was seen a few times. The V gene is TRBV7-9, the J gene TRBJ2-7; TRBD2 agrees at 8 bases. CDR1 is SEHNR and CDR2 is FQNEAQ in the germline V gene (reference sequence). The CDR3 consists of 13 residues. Trimming took 5 bases from V and 6 from J; bases not matched to a gene: 6. The CDR3 spells CASSLSGISEQYF. The DNA of the CDR3 is TGTGCCAGCAGCCTTAGCGGGATTAGCGAGCAGTACTTC. Full variable domain (rest looked up from reference TRBV7-9 and TRBJ2-7): DTGVSQNPRHKITKRGQNVTFRCDPISEHNRLYWYRQTLGQGPEFLTYFQNEAQLEKSRLLSDRFSAERPKGSFSTLEIQRTEQGDSAMYLCASSLSGISEQYFGPGTRLTVT.